Below, 19 T cell receptor beta chains from the same sample are listed, as sequenced in a study of early T cells in non-severe SARS-CoV-2 infection. TCRdb reprocessed the 5' RACE reads via MiXCR and lists one record per CDR3 protein. Found here are tens of thousands of distinct CDR3 sequences, more than 4% of them singletons; the top ten hold 10%. The sample comprised whole blood. Receptor source: an adult who was a healthcare worker with PCR-confirmed SARS-CoV-2 infection or an uninfected control (not recorded which).

In its sample, this clonotype was seen many times. The chain uses TRBV6-2 or TRBV6-3 and TRBJ2-2; TRBD1 agrees at 11 bases. The CDR3 covers 18 residues. Unmatched junction bases numbered 11, after V lost 7 bases and J lost 1 base. The germline gives CDR1 MNHEY, CDR2 SVGEGT. CDR3 DNA sequence: TGTGCCAGCATTGGGAGTGGACAGGGGGCGAGGAACACCGGGGAGCTGTTTTTT. Amino acids: CASIGSGQGARNTGELFF.

This clonotype has ten or more counts. Its ends do not fully match the called genes, so a read error is possible. The J gene is TRBJ2-1, the V gene TRBV7-7; maybe TRBD2 (6 bases). CDR1 is SSHAT and CDR2 is FNYEAQ in the germline V gene (reference sequence). There are 16 residues in the CDR3. The CDR3, as DNA: TGTGCTAGCAGCATGAACCCGACTAGTGGGAACAATGAGCAGTTCTTC. Translation: CASSMNPTSGNNEQFF.

At least ten counts were recorded for this clonotype. The rearrangement joins TRBV6-1 to TRBJ1-5, with 12 bases lining up with TRBD1. CDR3 length: 15 amino acids. V trimming: 6 bases; J trimming: 4 bases; junction bases outside the gene matches: 4. Germline-derived CDR1 and CDR2 are MNHNS and SASEGT. CDR3 DNA: TGTGCCAGCAGCCGGGACAGGGGGCGTAATCAGCCCCAGCATTTT. Amino acids: CASSRDRGRNQPQHF.

V gene TRBV19 combines with J gene TRBJ2-4; 9 bases are a match to TRBD2. The CDR3 spans 16 residues. Trimming at V came to 5 bases and at J to 6 bases, leaving 11 bases not matched to a gene. In germline, CDR1 is LNHDA, CDR2 SQIVND (reference sequence). The DNA for the CDR3 is TGTGCCAGTAGTGGAGGGACTAGCTCGGACACAAACATTCAGTACTTC. Its protein is CASSGGTSSDTNIQYF.

A few counts support this clonotype. The V call is TRBV7-2, the J call TRBJ2-7, with a possible D match to TRBD1 (6 bases). The V gene lost 5 bases and the J gene lost 0 bases, with 14 bases spanning the gap. Germline assignment: CDR1 SGHTA and CDR2 FQGNSA. The CDR3 is made up of 15 amino acids. The CDR3 DNA sequence: TGTGCCAGCAGCCAGCCCCGGGACACCTCCTACGAGCAGTACTTC. Its translation is CASSQPRDTSYEQYF.

This clonotype was counted ten times or more. Germline and junction disagree at one end, which may indicate a read error. The chain links TRBV29-1 to TRBJ2-1; 8 nucleotides agree with TRBD1. Germline lookup yields CDR1 SQVTM and CDR2 ANQGSEA. The CDR3 covers 12 residues. The CDR3 reads CSVANTDRERIF. In nucleotides, the CDR3 is TGCAGCGTCGCCAACACGGACAGGGAGCGGATCTTC.

This clonotype was seen repeatedly, ten times or more. This chain joins TRBV27 and TRBJ1-6; D is unclear. CDR1 and CDR2 (germline): MNHEY, SMNVEV (reference sequence). Trimming left V 3 bases short and J 9 bases short, with 12 bases between. CDR3 size: 14 residues. CDR3 DNA sequence: TGTGCCAGCAGTTTTACGACTGAACGTTCACCCCTCCACTTT. Encoded protein: CASSFTTERSPLHF.

This clonotype was recorded at least ten times. This chain links TRBV6-5 with TRBJ1-1; possible D gene TRBD1, 5 bases. V was shortened by 4 bases and J by 1 base, with 7 bases between the two germline ends. The CDR3 has 13 amino acids. Germline V gene lookup returns CDR1 MNHEY and CDR2 SVGAGI. The CDR3 DNA sequence: TGTGCCAGCAGTTTTGACAGGAACACTGAAGCTTTCTTT. Its protein product is CASSFDRNTEAFF.

This clonotype has a count of ten or more. V is TRBV6-2 or TRBV6-3 and J is TRBJ1-1; TRBD1 is a possible D gene (5 bases). Germline CDR1 is MNHEY and CDR2 is SVGEGT. The CDR3 contains 15 residues. Trimming took 8 bases from V and 4 from J, leaving 20 bases between them. CDR3 in DNA: TGTGCCAGCCATCCGCTCTTGGGGCGGGCCACTGAAGCTTTCTTT. It encodes CASHPLLGRATEAFF.

This chain links TRBV4-2 with TRBJ2-3, with 7 bases matching TRBD1. Germline V gene data show CDR1 as LGHNA and CDR2 as YNFKEQ. The CDR3 contains 17 residues. Germline trimming cut 0 bases from V and 2 bases from J; bases unmatched to any gene: 8. The CDR3 protein is CASSQEVIGTVTDTQYF. CDR3 DNA sequence: TGTGCCAGCAGCCAAGAGGTGATCGGGACAGTCACAGATACGCAGTATTTT.

This clonotype has only a few counts. The genes are TRBV25-1 and TRBJ2-3; 8 nucleotides agree with TRBD2. Per the germline V gene, CDR1 is MGHDK and CDR2 is SYGVNS. The CDR3 extends over 17 amino acids. V gave up 1 base and J gave up 0 bases; unmatched junction bases: 6. This CDR3 reads CASSELGAGASTDTQYF. Here the CDR3 DNA reads TGTGCCAGCAGTGAATTGGGAGCGGGAGCTAGCACAGATACGCAGTATTTT.

The CDR3 loop is CSVGDKNIQYF. Here the CDR3 DNA reads TGCAGCGTCGGGGATAAAAACATTCAGTACTTC. V is TRBV29-1 and J is TRBJ2-4; perhaps TRBD2 as D (5 bases). The V gene lost 6 bases and the J gene lost 4 bases, with 7 bases spanning the gap. Germline V lookup: CDR1 SQVTM, CDR2 ANQGSEA. The CDR3 is made up of 11 amino acids.

This clonotype was observed at least ten times. The chain employs TRBV19 and TRBJ2-3; D possibly uses TRBD1 or TRBD2 (5 bases each). Germline V gene sequence: CDR1 LNHDA, CDR2 SQIVND (reference sequence). The CDR3 has 15 residues. V was trimmed by 10 bases and J by 0 bases, leaving 17 bases between them. The CDR3: CATHTGALSTDTQYF. The CDR3 region has the DNA TGTGCCACCCACACCGGGGCCTTGAGCACAGATACGCAGTATTTT.

This clonotype has at least ten counts. The CDR3 sequence is CASSSFTAGTYEQYF. The CDR3 nucleotides are TGTGCCAGCAGCTCCTTTACGGCAGGGACCTACGAGCAGTACTTC. The chain employs TRBV7-2 and TRBJ2-7; a possible D gene is TRBD1 (5 bases). Germline V gene lookup returns CDR1 SGHTA and CDR2 FQGNSA. The CDR3 is 15 residues long. The V end was cut by 4 bases, the J end by 2 bases, with 15 bases between.

The sample holds many counts of this clonotype. The chain recombines TRBV5-5 with TRBJ1-5; D is possibly TRBD1 (5 bases). The CDR3 runs to 15 residues. CDR1 and CDR2 from the germline V gene are SGHKS and YYEKEE (reference sequence). Between the trimmed V and J ends, which lost 4 bases and 5 bases, there was a span of 16 bases. For the CDR3, the DNA is TGTGCCAGCAGCCCCGGCCGCAGGGACGATCAGCCCCAGCATTTT. Protein sequence: CASSPGRRDDQPQHF. Full variable domain (outside the CDR3, taken from reference TRBV5-5 and TRBJ1-5): DAGVTQSPTHLIKTRGQQVTLRCSPISGHKSVSWYQQVLGQGPQFIFQYYEKEERGRGNFPDRFSARQFPNYSSELNVNALLLGDSALYLCASSPGRRDDQPQHFGDGTRLSIL.

This clonotype showed up many times. The chain uses TRBV27 and TRBJ2-6; D not resolved. Germline-derived CDR1 and CDR2 are MNHEY and SMNVEV (reference sequence). This CDR3 has 18 amino acids. V lost 2 bases to trimming and J lost 0 bases, with 14 bases between them. The chain's CDR3 is CASSLSSAPSSGANVLTF. DNA for the CDR3: TGTGCCAGCAGTTTAAGCAGTGCCCCATCCTCTGGGGCCAACGTCCTGACTTTC.

This clonotype was seen many times. The DNA of the CDR3 is TGTGCCAGCAGTGAAGAACGTCGGGGCAATCAGCCCCAGCATTTT. Translated: CASSEERRGNQPQHF. This chain uses TRBV6-1 with TRBJ1-5; D uncertain. V was trimmed by 1 base and J by 2 bases, leaving 9 bases between them. Germline V CDR1 and CDR2: MNHNS, SASEGT. The CDR3 has 15 amino acids.

In this sample, this clonotype turned up many times. The chain recombines TRBV5-1 with TRBJ2-1; the D gene is possibly TRBD2 (5 bases). The CDR3 consists of 16 residues. Trimming took off 0 bases at V and 3 bases at J, with 13 bases between the two ends. Germline V gives CDR1 SGHRS, CDR2 YFSETQ. This CDR3 is CASSLGWTSFYNEQFF. DNA of the CDR3: TGCGCCAGCAGCTTGGGTTGGACTTCCTTCTACAATGAGCAGTTCTTC.

V and J are TRBV28 and TRBJ2-3, with D uncertain. CDR1 is MDHEN, CDR2 SYDVKM, per germline. With 6 bases removed from V and 4 bases from J, the gap between germline ends came to 17 bases. This CDR3 has 15 residues. The CDR3 nucleotides are TGTGCCAGCAGGGTTTTAGCCCCCCCCCCAGATACGCAGTATTTT. Translating gives CASRVLAPPPDTQYF.